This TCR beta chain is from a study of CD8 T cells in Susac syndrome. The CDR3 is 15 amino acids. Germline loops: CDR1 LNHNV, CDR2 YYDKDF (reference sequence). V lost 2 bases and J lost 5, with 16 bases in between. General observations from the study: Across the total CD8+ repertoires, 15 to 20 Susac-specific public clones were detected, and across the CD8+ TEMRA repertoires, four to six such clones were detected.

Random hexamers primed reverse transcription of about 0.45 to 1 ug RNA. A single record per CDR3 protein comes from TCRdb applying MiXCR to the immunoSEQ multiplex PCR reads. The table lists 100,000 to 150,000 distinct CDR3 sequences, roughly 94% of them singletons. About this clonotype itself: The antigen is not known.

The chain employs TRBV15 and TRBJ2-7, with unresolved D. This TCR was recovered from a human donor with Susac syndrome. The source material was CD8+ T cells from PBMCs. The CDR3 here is CATSRLRGGGHEQYF. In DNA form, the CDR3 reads TGTGCCACCAGCAGACTCCGTGGCGGCGGACACGAGCAGTACTTC.